This T cell receptor beta chain was sequenced for a study of T cell responses to AZD1222 COVID-19 vaccine. Overall study results and limits: Only after the peak T cell response were repertoires sampled. Females made up more of the donors, who were largely white British, and clonal diversity may have come out too low.

This CDR3 is 14 amino acids long. Unmatched junction bases numbered 2, after V lost 3 bases and J lost 2 bases. From germline, CDR1 is LGHNA and CDR2 YNFKEQ. This clone was seen a few times. No antigen is known for it. Sequencing was performed with immunoSEQ multiplex PCR; in TCRdb, only in-frame clones are kept and a portion is missing. The data contain 150,000 to 200,000 clones, 90% of them singletons. The material was peripheral blood, obtained 28 days after the second AZD1222 dose. The origin of this receptor is an adult who received the AZD1222 COVID-19 vaccine. The chain uses TRBV4-2 and TRBJ2-3, with 7 bases lining up with TRBD1. For the CDR3, the DNA is TGTGCCAGCAGCCATGGACAGGACACAGATACGCAGTATTTT. Its protein is CASSHGQDTDTQYF.